The 14 T cell receptor beta chains presented below share a single source sample, sequenced in a study of spatial heterogeneity in lung cancer. Findings of the study overall: Tumor mutation count correlated with how many alpha and beta TCRs expanded intratumorally.

From the 5' RACE reads, TCRdb called clonotypes with MiXCR, one entry per CDR3 protein. The table shows about 15,000 distinct CDR3 sequences, with roughly 6% occurring only once. Their recognized antigens are unknown. Sample time point: sample taken at primary tumor resection. The sequenced sample was lung tumor tissue, obtained at surgery. The source is a male donor with early-stage non-small cell lung cancer.

This clonotype was detected ten times or more. With the library built for alpha chains, this beta chain is off target and its frequency is not meaningful. The chain recombines TRBV7-2 with TRBJ2-1, with 10 nucleotides matching TRBD2. The germline V gene has CDR1 SGHTA and CDR2 FQGNSA. The junction had 7 bases not matched to a gene; V was cut back by 5 bases and J by 6 bases. The CDR3 is 15 amino acids. The chain's CDR3 is CASSRTSGQGNEQFF. CDR3 nucleotide sequence: TGTGCCAGCAGCCGGACTAGCGGACAGGGCAATGAGCAGTTCTTC.

This clonotype rates as medium-sized (0.01 to 0.1%). This beta chain turned up in a library designed for alpha chains; as an off-target read, its abundance says little. The V and J genes are TRBV7-9 and TRBJ1-6; D remains ambiguous. CDR1 and CDR2 from the germline V gene are SEHNR and FQNEAQ (reference sequence). This CDR3 spans 19 amino acids. V gave up 1 base and J gave up 9 bases, with 25 bases separating them. The CDR3 DNA sequence: TGTGCCAGCAGCTTAGTAGGCTCCTCCATAGAGCCCCTTAGTTCACCCCTCCACTTT. This codes for CASSLVGSSIEPLSSPLHF. The full variable domain, its missing parts supplied by reference TRBV7-9 and TRBJ1-6, is DTGVSQNPRHKITKRGQNVTFRCDPISEHNRLYWYRQTLGQGPEFLTYFQNEAQLEKSRLLSDRFSAERPKGSFSTLEIQRTEQGDSAMYLCASSLVGSSIEPLSSPLHFGNGTRLTVT.

The table lists this clonotype with many counts. Since it is a stray read in a library aimed at alpha chains, this beta chain has a size that is not meaningful. The chain recombines TRBV5-1 with TRBJ2-7; possibly TRBD2 for D (6 bases). Between the trimmed V and J ends, which lost 0 bases and 2 bases, there was a span of 6 bases. The length of the CDR3 is 13 residues. Germline-derived CDR1 and CDR2 are SGHRS and YFSETQ. DNA of the CDR3: TGCGCCAGCAGCTTGGGCGGGACCTACGAGCAGTACTTC. It is translated as CASSLGGTYEQYF.

In its sample, this clonotype was seen many times. Because the library targeted alpha chains, this beta chain is an off-target read whose size means little. The gene calls are TRBV20-1 and TRBJ2-5; no firm D call. The CDR3 is made up of 16 amino acids. Deletions cut 0 bases from V and 1 base from J, with 15 bases between. Germline values: CDR1 DFQATT, CDR2 SNEGSKA (reference sequence). The CDR3 nucleotides are TGCAGTGCTAGAGATCGAGACCGCATACTCCAAGAGACCCAGTACTTC. It yields the protein CSARDRDRILQETQYF.

This clonotype was picked up many times. Being off target in a library aimed at alpha chains, this beta chain has a size of little meaning. This rearrangement joins TRBV5-6 to TRBJ2-6; D is unclear. V was clipped by 0 bases and J by 0 bases, with 7 bases between them. This CDR3 contains 16 residues. Germline CDR1 and CDR2: SGHDT and YYEEEE. CDR3 nucleotides: TGTGCCAGCAGCTTGGTTCGGACCTCTGGGGCCAACGTCCTGACTTTC. Its translation: CASSLVRTSGANVLTF.

This clonotype occurred many times. Being off target in a library aimed at alpha chains, this beta chain has a size of little meaning. The chain couples TRBV12-3 or TRBV12-4 to TRBJ1-1, with D possibly matching TRBD1 (6 bases). The CDR3 sequence is 16 residues long. The V end was cut by 3 bases, the J end by 4 bases, with 18 bases between. The CDR3 DNA reads TGTGCCAGCAGTTTTGGGCAAGGGCAGGGGACCACTGAAGCTTTCTTT. Amino acid sequence: CASSFGQGQGTTEAFF.

Judged by abundance, this clonotype is medium-sized. This beta chain represents an off-target read in a library built for alpha chains; its size is of limited meaning. This chain joins TRBV20-1 and TRBJ2-1, with TRBD2 matching 10 bases. The V gene end was trimmed by 5 bases and the J gene end by 7 bases; junction bases not matched to a gene: 11. Germline V gene data show CDR1 as DFQATT and CDR2 as SNEGSKA (reference sequence). CDR3 size: 15 residues. Here the CDR3 DNA reads TGCAGTGCTCTCCCAGCGGGGGGGGTTAGGAATGAGCAGTTCTTC. Amino acid sequence: CSALPAGGVRNEQFF.

By frequency in the sample, this clonotype is medium-sized. Being off target in a library aimed at alpha chains, this beta chain has a size of little meaning. The CDR3: CASSLSPEEQYF. The CDR3 coding sequence is TGTGCCAGCAGCTTAAGCCCGGAGGAGCAGTACTTC. The chain combines TRBV11-2 with TRBJ2-7; no reliable D call. This CDR3 comprises 12 residues. Trimming shortened V by 2 bases and J by 7 bases, and 9 bases separated the two germline ends. Germline-derived CDR1 and CDR2 are SGHAT and FQNNGV.

By share of the sample, this clonotype is medium-sized. Because this beta chain is a stray read in a library intended to capture alpha chains, its abundance should not be given much weight. The V and J genes are TRBV5-1 and TRBJ2-1, with a weak D call TRBD2 (5 bases). In germline, CDR1 is SGHRS, CDR2 YFSETQ. Trimming took 1 base from V and 3 from J, leaving 8 bases between them. The CDR3 spans 14 residues. CDR3 bases: TGCGCCAGCAGCTTGTCCGGGGACTACAATGAGCAGTTCTTC. Encoded protein: CASSLSGDYNEQFF. Using reference TRBV5-1 and TRBJ2-1 for the parts outside the CDR3, the full variable domain is KAGVTQTPRYLIKTRGQQVTLSCSPISGHRSVSWYQQTPGQGLQFLFEYFSETQRNKGNFPGRFSGRQFSNSRSEMNVSTLELGDSALYLCASSLSGDYNEQFFGPGTRLTVL.

This clonotype was detected many times. This beta chain is a stray sequence in a library constructed for alpha chains; its clone size is not meaningful. The chain couples TRBV18 to TRBJ2-5, with unresolved D. The CDR3 consists of 12 residues. Trimming stripped 1 base from V and 4 bases from J, with 4 bases between. Germline-derived CDR1 and CDR2 are KGHSH and LQKENI. The CDR3 DNA follows: TGTGCCAGCTCACCACTTGGAGAGACCCAGTACTTC. Its protein product is CASSPLGETQYF. Variable domain in full (rest from reference TRBV18 and TRBJ2-5): NAGVMQNPRHLVRRRGQEARLRCSPMKGHSHVYWYRQLPEEGLKFMVYLQKENIIDESGMPKERFSAEFPKEGPSILRIQQVVRGDSAAYFCASSPLGETQYFGPGTRLLVL.

The sample holds many counts of this clonotype. With the library built for alpha chains, this beta chain is off target and its frequency is not meaningful. The chain couples TRBV7-2 to TRBJ1-1, with 10 positions matching TRBD1. The CDR3 loop spans 14 amino acids. V gave up 5 bases and J gave up 3 bases; unmatched junction bases: 3. The V gene's germline CDR1 is SGHTA and CDR2 FQGNSA. Here the CDR3 DNA reads TGTGCCAGCAGCCGACAGGGGGCGCACACTGAAGCTTTCTTT. This translates into CASSRQGAHTEAFF.

To note about this clonotype: It may be a read error: a sequence one base away is much more abundant. In a library made to pick up alpha chains, this beta chain is a stray read with a size that means little. The CDR3 reads CASTDVTGYPPLHF. CDR3 bases: TGTGCCAGCACCGACGTTACGGGATATCCACCCCTCCACTTT. The chain couples TRBV6-2 or TRBV6-3 to TRBJ1-6; D is unclear. V dropped 7 bases and J dropped 11 bases, with 18 bases sitting between them. From germline, CDR1 is MNHEY and CDR2 SVGEGT. This CDR3 has 14 amino acids.

This clonotype was observed many times. This beta chain is an off-target read within a library intended for alpha chains, so its frequency means little. The chain uses TRBV6-5 and TRBJ1-5; D gene ambiguous. The V gene lost 4 bases and the J gene lost 0 bases, with 10 bases spanning the gap. The CDR3 contains 15 residues. Germline CDR1 and CDR2: MNHEY and SVGAGI. CDR3 residues: CASSSLGISNQPQHF. The DNA for the CDR3 is TGTGCCAGCAGTTCCTTAGGGATTAGCAATCAGCCCCAGCATTTT.

This clonotype appeared many times. For a library built for alpha chains, this beta chain is a stray read; little rests on its size. This chain connects TRBV2 to TRBJ1-4; 7 nucleotides line up with TRBD1. The J segment lost 5 bases and the V segment lost 6 bases, leaving 6 bases of the junction unmatched. Germline CDR1 and CDR2: SNHLY and FYNNEI. This CDR3 has 14 amino acids. In DNA, the CDR3 is TGTGCCAGCAGCGACAGGGCGGGGAATGAAAAACTGTTTTTT. Translated, it gives CASSDRAGNEKLFF.